This entry lists 18 T cell receptor beta chains sequenced from one sample in a study of technical replicates of blood from a few donors (dated by TCRdb to 2016 to 2017). Libraries were built with the immunoSEQ multiplex PCR assay. Held by TCRdb, this immuneACCESS table contains in-frame sequences only and omits some clones. Under half of the omission traces to an unresolved V gene where checked; the cause of the rest is unknown. Present in this sample are about 75,000 clones, about 90% of which were seen just once. The top ten hold 0.38% of the sample. Sequenced material: T cells isolated from PBMCs. Receptor source: a human donor in good health.

V gene TRBV28 combines with J gene TRBJ1-1; D possibly corresponds to TRBD1 (5 bases). This CDR3 comprises 15 residues. Deletions cut 5 bases from V and 0 bases from J, with 13 bases between. The germline V gene has CDR1 MDHEN and CDR2 SYDVKM. The CDR3 is CASSPPQGLNTEAFF. The DNA for the CDR3 is TGTGCCAGCAGTCCCCCCCAGGGTTTGAACACTGAAGCTTTCTTT.

This chain links TRBV11-2 with TRBJ2-1, with TRBD2 matching 8 bases. This CDR3 region has 15 residues. V lost 2 bases and J lost 2; bases outside the gene matches: 2. Germline values: CDR1 SGHAT, CDR2 FQNNGV. The CDR3 DNA is TGTGCCAGCAGCTTACCCGGGAGGGCCTACAATGAGCAGTTCTTC. Amino acid sequence: CASSLPGRAYNEQFF.

This clone was counted once. The CDR3 region has the DNA TGTGCCAGTACCACAGATAGCAATCAGCCCCAGCATTTT. Amino acids: CASTTDSNQPQHF. The J gene is TRBJ1-5, the V gene TRBV19, with unresolved D. Trimming cost V 7 bases and J 0 bases, with 7 bases left between them. CDR3 size: 13 residues. CDR1 and CDR2 (germline): LNHDA, SQIVND (reference sequence). Combining the CDR3 with reference TRBV19 and TRBJ1-5 gives the whole variable domain DGGITQSPKYLFRKEGQNVTLSCEQNLNHDAMYWYRQDPGQGLRLIYYSQIVNDFQKGDIAEGYSVSREKKESFPLTVTSAQKNPTAFYLCASTTDSNQPQHFGDGTRLSIL.

This chain connects TRBV19 to TRBJ1-3; tentatively, D is TRBD1 (6 bases). Between the trimmed V and J ends, which lost 10 bases and 4 bases, there was a span of 17 bases. This CDR3 is built from 14 residues. Germline lookup yields CDR1 LNHDA and CDR2 SQIVND (reference sequence). The chain's CDR3 is CATLDRRIGNTIYF. The DNA of the CDR3 is TGTGCCACCTTAGACAGGCGGATCGGAAACACCATATATTTT.

The chain joins TRBV5-1 to TRBJ1-3, with D tentatively TRBD1 (5 bases). In germline, CDR1 is SGHRS, CDR2 YFSETQ. The ends were cut back, 1 base at V and 2 bases at J, with 10 bases in the middle. The length of the CDR3 is 15 residues. The CDR3 nucleotides read TGCGCCAGCAGCTTGAATACAGGAACTGGAAACACCATATATTTT. Its translation is CASSLNTGTGNTIYF.

V usage is TRBV7-9 and J usage is TRBJ2-2, with unresolved D. Trimming pared 5 bases from V and 6 bases from J, leaving 7 bases between. Germline CDR1 SEHNR, CDR2 FQNEAQ (reference sequence). This CDR3 contains 12 residues. The CDR3: CASSIIAGELFF. CDR3 coding DNA: TGTGCCAGCAGCATTATAGCCGGGGAGCTGTTTTTT.

V usage is TRBV28 and J usage is TRBJ2-3, with 12 bases lining up with TRBD1. J gave up 5 bases and V 5 bases, and 8 bases lay outside the gene matches. The germline CDR1 and CDR2 sequences are MDHEN and SYDVKM. The CDR3 runs to 16 residues. CDR3 sequence: CASSAAGTGGVDTQYF. The CDR3 DNA follows: TGTGCCAGCAGTGCGGCCGGGACAGGGGGCGTAGATACGCAGTATTTT.

The chain employs TRBV7-9 and TRBJ2-7; a weak D match, TRBD2 (5 bases). There are 11 residues in the CDR3. In germline, CDR1 is SEHNR, CDR2 FQNEAQ (reference sequence). Trimming left V 11 bases short and J 7 bases short, with 15 bases between. The chain's CDR3 is CAATRTEEQYF. The CDR3 DNA sequence: TGTGCCGCCACTAGAACGGAAGAGCAGTACTTC.

The table lists this clone with a count of one. The rearrangement uses TRBV19 and TRBJ2-5; 10 bases are a match to TRBD1. Per germline, CDR1 LNHDA and CDR2 SQIVND (reference sequence). V trimming: 5 bases; J trimming: 5 bases; junction bases outside the gene matches: 14. The CDR3 spans 17 residues. The CDR3 spells CASSPSRDRGGLETQYF. In DNA form, the CDR3 reads TGTGCCAGTAGTCCTTCCCGGGACAGGGGCGGGTTGGAGACCCAGTACTTC.

The chain links TRBV28 to TRBJ2-3; D gene unclear. There are 15 residues in the CDR3. Trimming cost V 3 bases and J 0 bases, with 10 bases left between them. Looked up from germline, CDR1 is MDHEN and CDR2 is SYDVKM. DNA of the CDR3: TGTGCCAGCAGTTTTCGCGGTTCCAGCACAGATACGCAGTATTTT. It is translated as CASSFRGSSTDTQYF.

The CDR3 nucleotides read TGTGCCAGCAGTTTCTTGCGGGAGGGCCTGAATGAGCAGTTCTTC. Its protein product is CASSFLREGLNEQFF. The rearrangement joins TRBV28 to TRBJ2-1; 9 nucleotides match TRBD2. J gave up 7 bases and V 3 bases, and 7 bases lay outside the gene matches. The CDR3 is 15 residues long. CDR1 is MDHEN and CDR2 is SYDVKM in the germline V gene.

The chain has TRBV6-6 and TRBJ2-7; weak D call: TRBD2 (6 bases). The CDR3 has 13 residues. Trimming took off 4 bases at V and 3 bases at J, with 10 bases between the two ends. Germline-derived CDR1 and CDR2 are MNHNY and SVGAGI (reference sequence). The CDR3 DNA sequence: TGTGCCAGCAGTTCGGGACTCAACTACGAGCAGTACTTC. Its protein product is CASSSGLNYEQYF.

This chain uses TRBV6-4 with TRBJ1-1; no reliable D call. Germline V gene sequence: CDR1 MRHNA, CDR2 SNTAGT. The V and J ends lost 2 bases and 11 bases respectively, with 12 bases between them. The CDR3 has 12 amino acids. CDR3 amino acids: CASSDPGGEAFF. CDR3 sequence (DNA): TGTGCCAGCAGTGACCCTGGAGGAGAGGCTTTCTTT.

The rearrangement links TRBV28 to TRBJ2-7; D ambiguous. Trimming took 4 bases from V and 5 from J, leaving 9 bases between them. This CDR3 has 12 residues. CDR1 and CDR2 (germline): MDHEN, SYDVKM. The DNA for the CDR3 is TGTGCCAGCAGTTCCCCCCGGGACGAGCAGTACTTC. It specifies CASSSPRDEQYF.

The sample holds a few counts of this clone. The V and J genes are TRBV6-1 and TRBJ1-2; D uncertain. Germline loops: CDR1 MNHNS, CDR2 SASEGT. This CDR3 has 13 amino acids. The V end lost 4 bases, the J end lost 0 bases, and 6 bases lay between the germline ends. CDR3 sequence reads: CASSVGANYGYTF. In DNA, the CDR3 is TGTGCCAGCAGTGTAGGAGCTAACTATGGCTACACCTTC.

This chain connects TRBV7-9 to TRBJ2-1; 7 nucleotides align to TRBD1. J gave up 0 bases and V 6 bases, and 5 bases lay outside the gene matches. The germline gives CDR1 SEHNR, CDR2 FQNEAQ (reference sequence). The CDR3 extends over 15 amino acids. CDR3 DNA: TGTGCCAGCAGTTTTACAGGGGACTCCTACAATGAGCAGTTCTTC. This gives the protein CASSFTGDSYNEQFF. The complete variable domain, with remaining parts taken from reference TRBV7-9 and TRBJ2-1, reads DTGVSQNPRHKITKRGQNVTFRCDPISEHNRLYWYRQTLGQGPEFLTYFQNEAQLEKSRLLSDRFSAERPKGSFSTLEIQRTEQGDSAMYLCASSFTGDSYNEQFFGPGTRLTVL.

The rearrangement uses TRBV5-1 and TRBJ2-7, with TRBD1 identical over 8 bases. Germline V lookup: CDR1 SGHRS, CDR2 YFSETQ. J lost 6 bases, V lost 4 bases, and 9 bases had no gene match. CDR3 length: 14 amino acids. For the CDR3, the DNA is TGCGCCAGCAGCATAGGACAGGGTACGGTCGAGCAGTACTTC. The encoded protein is CASSIGQGTVEQYF.

The V and J genes are TRBV4-1 and TRBJ1-2, with 11 bases matching TRBD1. V was pared by 0 bases and J by 4 bases, with 7 bases of the junction left unmatched. Germline lookup yields CDR1 MGHRA and CDR2 YSYEKL. The CDR3 sequence is 17 residues long. CDR3 nucleotides: TGCGCCAGCAGCCAAGATTCGTCCGGGACAGGGGGCTATGGCTACACCTTC. Translation: CASSQDSSGTGGYGYTF.